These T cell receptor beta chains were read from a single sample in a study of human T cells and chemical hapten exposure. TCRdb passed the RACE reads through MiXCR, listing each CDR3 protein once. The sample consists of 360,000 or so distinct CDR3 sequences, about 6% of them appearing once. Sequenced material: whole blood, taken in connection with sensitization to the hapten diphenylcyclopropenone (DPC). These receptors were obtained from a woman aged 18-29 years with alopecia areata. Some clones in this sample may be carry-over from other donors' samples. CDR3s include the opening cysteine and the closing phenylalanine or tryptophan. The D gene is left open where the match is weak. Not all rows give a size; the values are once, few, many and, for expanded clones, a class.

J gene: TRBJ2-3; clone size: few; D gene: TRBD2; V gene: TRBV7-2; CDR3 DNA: TGTGCCAGCAGCTTAGTTGGCGGGGGGGCGAATACGCAGTATTTT; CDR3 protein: CASSLVGGGANTQYF
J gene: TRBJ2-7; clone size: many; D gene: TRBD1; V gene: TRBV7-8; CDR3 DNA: TGTGCCAGCAGCTCCTTTACTTGGGACAGATCTGGTGAGCAGTACTTC; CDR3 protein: CASSSFTWDRSGEQYF
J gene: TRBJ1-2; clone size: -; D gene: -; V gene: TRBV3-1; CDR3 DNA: TGTGCCAGCAGCCAAAGAGGGACTAACTATGGCTACACCTTC; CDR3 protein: CASSQRGTNYGYTF
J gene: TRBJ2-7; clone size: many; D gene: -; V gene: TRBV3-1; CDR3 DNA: TGTGCCAGCAGCCAAGATGCAGGGACCTACGAGCAGTACTTC; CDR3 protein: CASSQDAGTYEQYF
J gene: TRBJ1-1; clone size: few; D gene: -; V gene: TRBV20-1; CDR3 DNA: TGCAGTGCTAGAGTGCAGGCCGTAATGAACACTGAAGCTTTCTTT; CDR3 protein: CSARVQAVMNTEAFF
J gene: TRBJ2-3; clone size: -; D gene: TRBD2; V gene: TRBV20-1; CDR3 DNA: TGCAGTGCTATAAAAAGCGGGGGAAGCCCCGGTACGCAGTATTTT; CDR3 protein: CSAIKSGGSPGTQYF
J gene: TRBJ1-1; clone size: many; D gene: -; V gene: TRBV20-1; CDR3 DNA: TGCAGTGCTAGAGATTCAGGGAGGCCGATGAACACTGAAGCTTTCTTT; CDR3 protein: CSARDSGRPMNTEAFF
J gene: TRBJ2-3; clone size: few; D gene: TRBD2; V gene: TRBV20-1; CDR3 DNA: TGCAGTGCTAGAGGGAGACTAGCGGGGAGCACAGATACGCAGTATTTT; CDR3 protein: CSARGRLAGSTDTQYF
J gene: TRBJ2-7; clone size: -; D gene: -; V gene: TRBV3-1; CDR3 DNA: TGTGCCAGCAGCCAAGGGAACAGCTACTACGAGCAGTACTTC; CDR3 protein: CASSQGNSYYEQYF
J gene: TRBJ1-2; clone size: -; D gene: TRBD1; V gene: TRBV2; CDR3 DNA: TGTGCCAGCAGTACAGGGGGTGGAGAAAACACCTTC; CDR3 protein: CASSTGGGENTF
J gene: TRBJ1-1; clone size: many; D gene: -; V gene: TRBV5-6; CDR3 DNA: TGTGCCAGCAGCTTGGCCATGAGAACTGAAGCTTTCTTT; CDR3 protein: CASSLAMRTEAFF
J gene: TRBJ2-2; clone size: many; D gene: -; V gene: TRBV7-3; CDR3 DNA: TGTGCCAGCAGCCCGTCGGGAGCCCAAAACACCGGGGAGCTGTTTTTT; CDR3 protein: CASSPSGAQNTGELFF
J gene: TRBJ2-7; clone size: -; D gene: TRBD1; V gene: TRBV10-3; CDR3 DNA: TGTGCCATCAGACCTTCCGGGACAGACACCTACGAGCAGTACTTC; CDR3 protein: CAIRPSGTDTYEQYF
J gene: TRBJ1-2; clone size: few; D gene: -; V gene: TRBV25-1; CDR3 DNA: TGTGCCAGCAGTGACTACAGCGTCTATGGCTACACCTTC; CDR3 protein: CASSDYSVYGYTF
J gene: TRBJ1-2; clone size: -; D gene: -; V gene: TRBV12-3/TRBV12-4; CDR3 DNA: TGTGCCAGCAGTCCCCCGCTAGGGGTTACTGGCTACACCTTC; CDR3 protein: CASSPPLGVTGYTF
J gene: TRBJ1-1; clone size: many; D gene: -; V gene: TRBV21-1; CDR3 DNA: TGTGCCAGCAGGGGACGAAATCTACAGGGGGCAACTGAAGCTTTCTTT; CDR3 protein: CASRGRNLQGATEAFF
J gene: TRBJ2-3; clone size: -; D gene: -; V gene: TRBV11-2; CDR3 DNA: TGTGCCAGCAGCTTAGTCCGCGGAACCGTCTACACAGATACGCAGTATTTT; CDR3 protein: CASSLVRGTVYTDTQYF
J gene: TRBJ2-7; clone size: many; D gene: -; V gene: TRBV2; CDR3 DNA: TGTGCCAGCAGTGAAGCGCTTCAGGGCGCGGCCGAGCAGTACTTC; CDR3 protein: CASSEALQGAAEQYF
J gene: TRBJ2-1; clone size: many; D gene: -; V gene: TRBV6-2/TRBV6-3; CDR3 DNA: TGTGCCAGCAGCCCGGCGGCTACAGGCGAGCAGTTCTTC; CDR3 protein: CASSPAATGEQFF
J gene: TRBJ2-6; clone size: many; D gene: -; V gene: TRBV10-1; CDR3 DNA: TGCGCCAGCAGTGGTCCAGACTCTGGGGCCAACGTCCTGACTTTC; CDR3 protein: CASSGPDSGANVLTF
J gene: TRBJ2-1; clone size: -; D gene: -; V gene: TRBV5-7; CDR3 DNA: TGTGCCAGCAGATTTTGGAGTGGGTCCTACAATGAGCAGTTCTTC; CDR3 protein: CASRFWSGSYNEQFF
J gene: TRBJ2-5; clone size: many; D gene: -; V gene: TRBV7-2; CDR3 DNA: TGTGCCAGCAGCACCCGGGGATTCAGTGAGACCCAGTACTTC; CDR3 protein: CASSTRGFSETQYF
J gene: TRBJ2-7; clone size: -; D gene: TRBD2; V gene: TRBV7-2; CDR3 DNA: TGTGCCAGCAGCTTAGGGCTAGCGGCCTCCTACGAGCAGTACTTC; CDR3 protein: CASSLGLAASYEQYF
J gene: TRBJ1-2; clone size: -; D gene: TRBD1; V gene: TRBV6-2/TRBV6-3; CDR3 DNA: TGTGCCAGCAGATACGGGACAGGGGGCTTCTCCGGCGGCTACACCTTC; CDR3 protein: CASRYGTGGFSGGYTF
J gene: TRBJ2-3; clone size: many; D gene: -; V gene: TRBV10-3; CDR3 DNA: TGTGCCATCAGAAGCACAGATACGCAGTATTTT; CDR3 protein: CAIRSTDTQYF
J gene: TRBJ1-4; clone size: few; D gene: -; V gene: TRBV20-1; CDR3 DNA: TGCAGTGCTGCTACCGGGACGGCCGAAAAACTGTTTTTT; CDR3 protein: CSAATGTAEKLFF
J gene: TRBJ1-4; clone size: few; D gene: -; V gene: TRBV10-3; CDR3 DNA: TGTGCCATCAGTGTCCAGCGGGGCTTTACTGGGGATGCAACTAATGAAAAACTGTTTTTT; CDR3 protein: CAISVQRGFTGDATNEKLFF
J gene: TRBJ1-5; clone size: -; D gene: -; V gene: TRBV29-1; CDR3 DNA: TGCAGCGTTCTACAGGATAGCAATCAGCCCCAGCATTTT; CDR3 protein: CSVLQDSNQPQHF
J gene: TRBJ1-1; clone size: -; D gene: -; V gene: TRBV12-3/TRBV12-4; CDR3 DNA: TGTGCCAGCAGTTTGGCCGGAGCGGGCACTGAAGCTTTCTTT; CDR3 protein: CASSLAGAGTEAFF
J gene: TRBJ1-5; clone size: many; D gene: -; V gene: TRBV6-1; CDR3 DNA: TGTGCCAGCACCCCCCGGGACCGCTACAATCAGCCCCAGCATTTT; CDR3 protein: CASTPRDRYNQPQHF
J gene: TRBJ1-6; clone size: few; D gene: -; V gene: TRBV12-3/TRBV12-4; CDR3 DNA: TGTGCCAGCCGTTGGGGGGGGCGGAATTCACCCCTCCACTTT; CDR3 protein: CASRWGGRNSPLHF
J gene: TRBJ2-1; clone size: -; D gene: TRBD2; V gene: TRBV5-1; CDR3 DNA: TGCGCCAGCAGCTTTAGCGGGGGATCCTACAATGAGCAGTTCTTC; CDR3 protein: CASSFSGGSYNEQFF
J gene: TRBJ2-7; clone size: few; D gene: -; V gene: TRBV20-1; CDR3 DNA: TGCAGTGCTAGAGTTCCAGGGAGCTCCTACGAGCAGTACTTC; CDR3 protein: CSARVPGSSYEQYF
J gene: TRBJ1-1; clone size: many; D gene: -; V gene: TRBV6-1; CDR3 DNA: TGTGCCAGCAGTGAGGGGACGAACACTGAAGCTTTCTTT; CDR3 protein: CASSEGTNTEAFF
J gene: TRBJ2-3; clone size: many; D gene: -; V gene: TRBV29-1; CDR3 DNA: TGCAGCGTTTTGAAGGCAGATACGCAGTATTTT; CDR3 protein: CSVLKADTQYF
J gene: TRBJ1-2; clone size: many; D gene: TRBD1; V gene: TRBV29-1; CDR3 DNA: TGCAGCGTTGAAGATCGGGGGACAGGGGGCAGACAAGGCTACACCTTC; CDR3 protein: CSVEDRGTGGRQGYTF
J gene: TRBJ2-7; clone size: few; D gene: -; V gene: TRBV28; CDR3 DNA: TGTGCCAGCAGTGATGGACAGTTCGGCTACGAGCAGTACTTC; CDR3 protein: CASSDGQFGYEQYF
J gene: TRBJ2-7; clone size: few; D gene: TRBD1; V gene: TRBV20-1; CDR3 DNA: TGCAGTGCTAACCGGGACAGCTCCTACGAGCAGTACTTC; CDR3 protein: CSANRDSSYEQYF
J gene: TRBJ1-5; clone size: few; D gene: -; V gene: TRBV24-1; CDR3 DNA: TGTGCCACCAGTGTGCGGGAAGGCAATCAGCCCCAGCATTTT; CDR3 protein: CATSVREGNQPQHF
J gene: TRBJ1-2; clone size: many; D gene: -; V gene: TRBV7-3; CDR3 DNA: TGTGCCAGCAGCTTAACTCCGGAGAGGGGGGCCTATGGCTACACCTTC; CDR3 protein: CASSLTPERGAYGYTF
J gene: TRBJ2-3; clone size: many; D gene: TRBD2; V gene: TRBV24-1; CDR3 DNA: TGTGCCACCAGTGATCTAGCGGTTAGCACAGATACGCAGTATTTT; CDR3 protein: CATSDLAVSTDTQYF
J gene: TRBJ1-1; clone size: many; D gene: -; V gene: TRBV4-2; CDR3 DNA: TGTGCCAGCAGCCAAAGTACTGGCGCTGCTCAGATGAACACTGAAGCTTTCTTT; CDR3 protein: CASSQSTGAAQMNTEAFF
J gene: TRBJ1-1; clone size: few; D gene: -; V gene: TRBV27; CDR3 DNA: TGTGCCAGCAGTTCAACAATAGGGAACACTGAAGCTTTCTTT; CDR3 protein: CASSSTIGNTEAFF
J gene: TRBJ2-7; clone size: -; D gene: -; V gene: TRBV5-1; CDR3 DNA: TGCGCCAGCAGCTTCGCGACGGGGACCTACGAGCAGTACTTC; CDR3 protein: CASSFATGTYEQYF
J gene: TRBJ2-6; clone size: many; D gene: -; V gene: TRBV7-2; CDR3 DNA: TGTGCCAGCAGCAACCCGAGAGGGGGGGCCAACGTCCTGACTTTC; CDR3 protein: CASSNPRGGANVLTF
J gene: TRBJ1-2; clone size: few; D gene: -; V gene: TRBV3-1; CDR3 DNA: TGTGCCAGCAGCCAAAACAGGGATTCATTTGGCTACACCTTC; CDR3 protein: CASSQNRDSFGYTF
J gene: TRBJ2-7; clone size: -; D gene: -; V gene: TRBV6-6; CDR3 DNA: TGTGCCAGCAGTTACGGATTTTACGAGCAGTACTTC; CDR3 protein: CASSYGFYEQYF
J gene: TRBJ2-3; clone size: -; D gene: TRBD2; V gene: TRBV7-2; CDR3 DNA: TGTGCCAGCAGCTTCCTAGCGGGGAGTAGCACAGATACGCAGTATTTT; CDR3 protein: CASSFLAGSSTDTQYF